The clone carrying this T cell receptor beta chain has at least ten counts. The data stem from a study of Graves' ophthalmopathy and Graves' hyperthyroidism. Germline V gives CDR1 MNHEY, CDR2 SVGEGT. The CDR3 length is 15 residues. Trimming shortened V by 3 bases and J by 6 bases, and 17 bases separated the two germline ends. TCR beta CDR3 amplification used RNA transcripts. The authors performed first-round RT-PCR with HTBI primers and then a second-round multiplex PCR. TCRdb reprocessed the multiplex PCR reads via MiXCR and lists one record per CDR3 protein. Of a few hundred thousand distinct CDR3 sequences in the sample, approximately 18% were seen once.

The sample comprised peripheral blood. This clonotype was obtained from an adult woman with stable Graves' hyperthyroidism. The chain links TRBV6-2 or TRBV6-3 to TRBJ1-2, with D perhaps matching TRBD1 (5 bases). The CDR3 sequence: CASSYGLGRDHGYTF. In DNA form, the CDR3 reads TGTGCCAGCAGTTATGGGCTCGGCAGGGACCATGGCTACACCTTC.